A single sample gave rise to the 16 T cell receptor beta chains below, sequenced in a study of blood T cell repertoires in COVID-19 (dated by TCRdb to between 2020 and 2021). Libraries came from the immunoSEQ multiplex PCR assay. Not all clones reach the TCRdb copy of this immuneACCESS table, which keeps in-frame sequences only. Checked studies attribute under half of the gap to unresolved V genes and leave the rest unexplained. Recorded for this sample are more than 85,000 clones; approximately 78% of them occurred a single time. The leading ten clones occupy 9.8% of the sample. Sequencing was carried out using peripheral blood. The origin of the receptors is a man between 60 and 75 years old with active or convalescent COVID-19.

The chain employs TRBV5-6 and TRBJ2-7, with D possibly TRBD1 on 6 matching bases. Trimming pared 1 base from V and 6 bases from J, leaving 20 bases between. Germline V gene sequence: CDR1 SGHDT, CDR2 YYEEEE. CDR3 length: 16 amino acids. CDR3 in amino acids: CASSLRTAAIYSEQYF. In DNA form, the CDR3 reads TGTGCCAGCAGCTTGAGGACAGCGGCAATCTACTCCGAGCAGTACTTC.

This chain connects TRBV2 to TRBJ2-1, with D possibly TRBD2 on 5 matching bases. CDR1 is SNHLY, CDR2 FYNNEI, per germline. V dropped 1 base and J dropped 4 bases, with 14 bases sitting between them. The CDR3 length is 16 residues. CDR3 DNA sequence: TGTGCCAGCAGTGAAGATACTAGAAACGGTTACAATGAGCAGTTCTTC. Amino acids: CASSEDTRNGYNEQFF.

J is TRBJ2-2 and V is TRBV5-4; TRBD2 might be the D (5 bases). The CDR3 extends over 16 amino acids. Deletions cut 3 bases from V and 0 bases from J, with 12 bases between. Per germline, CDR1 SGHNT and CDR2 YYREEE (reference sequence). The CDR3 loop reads CASSSAEHANTGELFF. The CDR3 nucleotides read TGTGCCAGCAGCTCAGCGGAGCACGCGAACACCGGGGAGCTGTTTTTT.

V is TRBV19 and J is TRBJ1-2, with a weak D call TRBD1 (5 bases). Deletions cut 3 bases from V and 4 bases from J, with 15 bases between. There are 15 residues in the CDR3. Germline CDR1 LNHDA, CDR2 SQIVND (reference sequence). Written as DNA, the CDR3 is TGTGCCAGTAGTATCGGCCCGGGGGGAATCTATGGCTACACCTTC. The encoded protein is CASSIGPGGIYGYTF.

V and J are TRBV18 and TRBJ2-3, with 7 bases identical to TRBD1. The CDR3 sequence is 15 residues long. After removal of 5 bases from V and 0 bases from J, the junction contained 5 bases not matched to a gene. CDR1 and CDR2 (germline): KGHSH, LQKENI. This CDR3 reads CASSEGQLSTDTQYF. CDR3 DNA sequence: TGTGCCAGCTCAGAGGGACAGCTTAGCACAGATACGCAGTATTTT.

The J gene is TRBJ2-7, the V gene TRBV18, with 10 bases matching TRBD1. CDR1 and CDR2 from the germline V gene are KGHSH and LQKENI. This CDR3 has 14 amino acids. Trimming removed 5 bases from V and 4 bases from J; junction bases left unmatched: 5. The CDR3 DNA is TGTGCCAGCTCAGTGACAGGGGGCGCGTACGAGCAGTACTTC. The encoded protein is CASSVTGGAYEQYF. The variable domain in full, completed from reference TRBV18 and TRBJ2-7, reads NAGVMQNPRHLVRRRGQEARLRCSPMKGHSHVYWYRQLPEEGLKFMVYLQKENIIDESGMPKERFSAEFPKEGPSILRIQQVVRGDSAAYFCASSVTGGAYEQYFGPGTRLTVT.

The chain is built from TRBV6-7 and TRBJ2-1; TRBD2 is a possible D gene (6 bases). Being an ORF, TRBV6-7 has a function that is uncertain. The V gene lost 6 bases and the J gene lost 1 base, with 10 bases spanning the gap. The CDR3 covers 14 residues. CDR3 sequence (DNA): TGTGCCAGCAGATTCGGGAGATCCTACAATGAGCAGTTCTTC. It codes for CASRFGRSYNEQFF.

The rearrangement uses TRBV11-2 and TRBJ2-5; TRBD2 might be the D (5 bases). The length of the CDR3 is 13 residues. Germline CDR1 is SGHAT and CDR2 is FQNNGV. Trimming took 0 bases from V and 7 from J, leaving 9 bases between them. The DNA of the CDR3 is TGTGCCAGCAGCTTAGAAGCGGCGGGGACCCAGTACTTC. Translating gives CASSLEAAGTQYF.

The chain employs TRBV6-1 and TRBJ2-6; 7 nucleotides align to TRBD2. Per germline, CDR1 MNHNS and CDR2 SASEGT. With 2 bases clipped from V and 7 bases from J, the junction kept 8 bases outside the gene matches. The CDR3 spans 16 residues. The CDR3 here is CASSEWAGAPANVLTF. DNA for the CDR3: TGTGCCAGCAGTGAATGGGCGGGAGCGCCAGCCAACGTCCTGACTTTC.

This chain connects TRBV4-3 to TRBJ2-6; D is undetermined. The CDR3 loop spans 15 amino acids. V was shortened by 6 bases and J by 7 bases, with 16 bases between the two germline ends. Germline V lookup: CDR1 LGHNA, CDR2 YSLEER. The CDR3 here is CASSLAVSGANVLTF. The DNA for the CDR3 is TGCGCCAGCAGTCTGGCCGTCTCAGGAGCCAACGTCCTGACTTTC.

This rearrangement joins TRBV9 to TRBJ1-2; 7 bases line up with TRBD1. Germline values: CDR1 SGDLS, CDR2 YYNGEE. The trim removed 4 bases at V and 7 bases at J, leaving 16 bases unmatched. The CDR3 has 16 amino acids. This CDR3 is CASSPASDRASSGYTF. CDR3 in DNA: TGTGCCAGCAGCCCCGCTTCCGACAGGGCTTCTTCTGGCTACACCTTC.

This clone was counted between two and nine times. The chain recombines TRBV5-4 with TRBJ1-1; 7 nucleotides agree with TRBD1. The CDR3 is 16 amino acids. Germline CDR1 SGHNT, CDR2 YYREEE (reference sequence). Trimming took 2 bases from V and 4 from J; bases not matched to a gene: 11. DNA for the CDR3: TGTGCCAGCAGCTTCGCGACAGGGTGGACGAGCACTGAAGCTTTCTTT. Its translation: CASSFATGWTSTEAFF.

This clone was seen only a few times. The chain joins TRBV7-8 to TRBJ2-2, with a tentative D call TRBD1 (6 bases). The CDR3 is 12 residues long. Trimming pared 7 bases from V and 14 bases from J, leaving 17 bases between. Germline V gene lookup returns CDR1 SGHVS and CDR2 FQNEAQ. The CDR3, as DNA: TGTGCCAGCAATAAGGGGGATCGCAGACTGTTTTTT. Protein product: CASNKGDRRLFF.

CDR3 in DNA: TGTGCCAGTAGCGTCCGGAGCTCTGGGGCCAACGTCCTGACTTTC. Its protein is CASSVRSSGANVLTF. The chain combines TRBV19 with TRBJ2-6; D remains unclear. The germline gives CDR1 LNHDA, CDR2 SQIVND (reference sequence). The length of the CDR3 is 15 residues. Trimming stripped 6 bases from V and 0 bases from J, with 9 bases between. Full variable domain (remainder filled in from reference TRBV19 and TRBJ2-6): DGGITQSPKYLFRKEGQNVTLSCEQNLNHDAMYWYRQDPGQGLRLIYYSQIVNDFQKGDIAEGYSVSREKKESFPLTVTSAQKNPTAFYLCASSVRSSGANVLTFGAGSRLTVL.

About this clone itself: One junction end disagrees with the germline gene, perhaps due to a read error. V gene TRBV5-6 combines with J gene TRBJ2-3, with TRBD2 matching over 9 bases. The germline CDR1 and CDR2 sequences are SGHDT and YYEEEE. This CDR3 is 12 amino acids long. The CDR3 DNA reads TGTGCCAGCAGCTTGTGGCGGGAGGGCGACGAGTTT. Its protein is CASSLWREGDEF. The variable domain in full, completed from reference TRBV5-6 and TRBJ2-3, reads DAGVTQSPTHLIKTRGQQVTLRCSPKSGHDTVSWYQQALGQGPQFIFQYYEEEERQRGNFPDRFSGHQFPNYSSELNVNALLLGDSALYLCASSLWREGDEFGPGTRLTVL.

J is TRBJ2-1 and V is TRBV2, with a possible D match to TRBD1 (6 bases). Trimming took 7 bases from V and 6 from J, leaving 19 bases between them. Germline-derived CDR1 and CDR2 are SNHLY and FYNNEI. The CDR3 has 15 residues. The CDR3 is CASTPGTRASNEQFF. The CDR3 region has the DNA TGTGCCAGCACCCCCGGGACAAGGGCCAGCAATGAGCAGTTCTTC.